This T cell receptor (beta chain) derives from a study of blood T cell repertoires in COVID-19 (dated by TCRdb to about 2020). Context from the whole study: Collaborator samples came from the United States, Italy and Spain and covered acute and convalescent phases of COVID-19. The repertoires were released in a freely available public database meant as a resource for research on the immune response to SARS-CoV-2. The sample metadata nearly always contained a de-identified subject ID, COVID-19 status, age in years and sex. Where available, HLA class I and class II types were obtained from metadata supplied by the sample provider rather than from assay-based typing. The prospective study material was composed of cDNA or gDNA derived from T cells, B-cell-depleted T cells, or PBMCs. The samples were drawn from the first 160 participants of the ongoing ImmuneRACE study and from 1,254 subjects provided by 6 global collaborators. Deeply sampled blood TCRbeta repertoires from subjects exposed to, actively infected with, or recovered from COVID-19 were included in the dataset. Broad study findings and their caveats: How much clinical and demographic metadata was included differed by source and by participant, and the metadata was provided uncurated.

Spanning cysteine to phenylalanine, the CDR3 consists of 15 amino acids. The sequence is cut down to CDR3 DNA, 45 bases in frame from base 1. Trimming leaves V shorter by 4 bases and J shorter by 7 bases, with the junction holding 6 bases beyond the gene matches. Reading the germline V gene gives CDR1 LGHNA and CDR2 YNFKEQ. Collaborating institutions collected whole blood in K2EDTA tubes following their own protocols. For TCRbeta analysis, collaborators shipped samples as frozen whole blood, isolated PBMCs, or DNA extracted from either of those sample types. The immunoSEQ Assay, a bias-controlled multiplex PCR, was used to amplify TCRbeta CDR3 regions from genomic DNA. In the authors' own workflow: The number of nucleated cells in each sample was estimated by amplification of reference gene primers within the assay. Sequence reads were collapsed and filtered to measure the absolute abundance of every unique TCRbeta CDR3 rearrangement. For each sample, productive Simpson clonality was calculated as the square root of Simpson's diversity index across productive rearrangements. TCRdb retrieved this table from immuneACCESS and kept in-frame rearrangements only. Not all clones are present; in checked studies, unresolved V genes account for under half, and no reason is known for the remainder. V and J calls and clone size are those listed in that table; D and trimming were worked out from the DNA. Present in this sample are under 75,000 clones, 85% to 90% of which were seen just once. The ten largest clones represent roughly 20% of the sample.

This clone has more than one count but fewer than ten. Its antigen is not yet known. The record has no base qualities; no much larger clone is one base away. This TCR came from a woman at least 80 years old with active COVID-19. The sequence is built from TRBV4-2 and TRBJ2-3; 12 bases in the junction line up with TRBD2. Sequencing was performed on peripheral blood. The DNA sequence is as follows: TGTGCCAGCAGCCTCATGACTAGCGGGGGCCATACGCAGTATTTT. This is translated as CASSLMTSGGHTQYF.